This T cell receptor beta chain is from a study of Ad26.COV2.S vaccination and SARS-CoV-2 variants. Study information: Ad26.COV2.S, an intramuscular injection, was given once or twice 56 days apart.

Specified treatment: some 19 received Ad26.COV2.S at low or high dose, single or two shots; about five received placebo; per-sample allocation not given. Sample collection was performed on day 63 after the first vaccine or placebo injection. A Boston donor was an adult aged 18-55 years. The table came from immunoSEQ multiplex PCR; TCRdb's copy has only in-frame clones and leaves some out. In the table there are about 680,000 clones, 80% to 90% of which are singletons. Study observations and caveats: People given the vaccine had a wider spike-specific TCR breadth than placebo recipients did.

From germline, CDR1 is SGHRS and CDR2 YFSETQ. V was clipped by 5 bases and J by 2 bases; unmatched bases: 7. The CDR3 has 15 amino acids. Comment on this clone: Antigen unknown.

The chain joins TRBV5-1 to TRBJ2-3; the match to TRBD2 covers 8 bases. Sample: peripheral blood, taken in a trial of Ad26.COV2.S vaccine versus placebo. This clonotype was obtained from a person between 18 and 59 years old who received the Ad26.COV2.S COVID-19 vaccine or a placebo. CDR3 in DNA: TGCGCCAGCAGGCGGGGGGACGGCCACACAGATACGCAGTATTTT. Translation: CASRRGDGHTDTQYF.